This T cell receptor (beta chain) derives from a study of cytomegalovirus exposure and HLA in healthy donors. Notes on the study in general: The study reported that TCR beta sequences accurately predicted HLA-A and HLA-B alleles in most subjects. In a later analysis, HLA-associated TCR beta chains were more clonally expanded than equally common others.

PCR was performed using 60 Vbeta and 13 Jbeta primers. Clones were sequenced by immunoSEQ multiplex PCR, and TCRdb holds only the in-frame ones, with some missing. Of 85,000 to 100,000 clones in the sample, around 90% are singletons; the top ten hold 2.3%. Notes on this clone: What it binds is unknown.

V lost 2 bases to trimming and J lost 1 base, with 6 bases between them. CDR1 MDHEN and CDR2 SYDVKM come from the germline V gene. This CDR3 region has 14 residues. The rearrangement links TRBV28 to TRBJ2-1, with D hard to call. Source material: PBMCs. The source is a man between 18 and 29 years old in good health and CMV-seronegative. The CDR3 loop reads CASSLITSYNEQFF. DNA for the CDR3: TGTGCCAGCAGTTTAATAACTTCCTACAATGAGCAGTTCTTC.